Below, 5 T cell receptor beta chains from the same sample are listed, as sequenced in a study of cytomegalovirus exposure and HLA in healthy donors. TCRdb keeps only in-frame clones here, not all; method: immunoSEQ multiplex PCR. This sample has some 260,000 clones, with roughly 84% found just once. Input material: PBMCs. These TCRs come from a man younger than 30 in good health and CMV-seropositive.

The V call is TRBV12-5, the J call TRBJ1-5, with D possibly being TRBD1 (5 bases). This CDR3 is built from 15 residues. The germline V and J ends were trimmed by 6 bases and 0 bases, with 12 bases remaining between them. Germline-derived CDR1 and CDR2 are LGHNT and FRNRAP. In DNA, the CDR3 is TGTGCTAGTGGCCCAGACAGCAATAGCAATCAGCCCCAGCATTTT. This codes for CASGPDSNSNQPQHF.

There are a few counts of this clone. The chain joins TRBV28 to TRBJ1-2, with unresolved D. Germline values: CDR1 MDHEN, CDR2 SYDVKM. Trimming stripped 6 bases from V and 3 bases from J, with 17 bases between. This CDR3 region has 15 residues. The CDR3 bases are TGTGCCAGCAGCGAAGATAGAGGGCTGGACTATGGCTACACCTTC. Protein: CASSEDRGLDYGYTF.

The rearrangement joins TRBV19 to TRBJ1-4; a weak D match, TRBD1 (6 bases). V lost 6 bases to trimming and J lost 0 bases, with 11 bases between them. The V gene's germline CDR1 is LNHDA and CDR2 SQIVND (reference sequence). This CDR3 contains 15 residues. CDR3 DNA: TGTGCCAGTAGCCGACAGGATGCAACTAATGAAAAACTGTTTTTT. Encoded protein: CASSRQDATNEKLFF. Filled out from reference TRBV19 and TRBJ1-4, the complete variable domain reads DGGITQSPKYLFRKEGQNVTLSCEQNLNHDAMYWYRQDPGQGLRLIYYSQIVNDFQKGDIAEGYSVSREKKESFPLTVTSAQKNPTAFYLCASSRQDATNEKLFFGSGTQLSVL.

The CDR3 here is CASSEGLTRSYEQYF. The DNA of the CDR3 is TGTGCCAGCAGTGAGGGGCTAACCCGATCCTACGAGCAGTACTTC. The gene calls are TRBV2 and TRBJ2-7; possibly TRBD1 for D (5 bases). There are 15 residues in the CDR3. Germline V gene data show CDR1 as SNHLY and CDR2 as FYNNEI. V was pared by 3 bases and J by 1 base, with 13 bases between.

The V and J genes are TRBV9 and TRBJ2-1, with a possible D match to TRBD1 (6 bases). V was shortened by 0 bases and J by 9 bases, with 13 bases between the two germline ends. Germline V gives CDR1 SGDLS, CDR2 YYNGEE. This CDR3 is 14 amino acids long. CDR3 bases: TGTGCCAGCAGCGTAGCCCCCAGGGGTGGTGAGCAGTTCTTC. The encoded protein is CASSVAPRGGEQFF. The whole variable domain, remainder taken from reference TRBV9 and TRBJ2-1, is DSGVTQTPKHLITATGQRVTLRCSPRSGDLSVYWYQQSLDQGLQFLIQYYNGEERAKGNILERFSAQQFPDLHSELNLSSLELGDSALYFCASSVAPRGGEQFFGPGTRLTVL.